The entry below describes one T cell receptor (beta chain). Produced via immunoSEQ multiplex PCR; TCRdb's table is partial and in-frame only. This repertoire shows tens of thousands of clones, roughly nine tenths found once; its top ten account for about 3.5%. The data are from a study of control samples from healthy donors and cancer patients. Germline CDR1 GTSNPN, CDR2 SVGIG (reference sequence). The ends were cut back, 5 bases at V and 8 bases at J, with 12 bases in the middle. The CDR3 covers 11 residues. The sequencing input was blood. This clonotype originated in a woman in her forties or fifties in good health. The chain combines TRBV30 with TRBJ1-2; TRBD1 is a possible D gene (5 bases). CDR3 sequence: CAWGFGDGYTF. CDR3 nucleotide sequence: TGTGCCTGGGGGTTTGGGGACGGCTACACCTTC.